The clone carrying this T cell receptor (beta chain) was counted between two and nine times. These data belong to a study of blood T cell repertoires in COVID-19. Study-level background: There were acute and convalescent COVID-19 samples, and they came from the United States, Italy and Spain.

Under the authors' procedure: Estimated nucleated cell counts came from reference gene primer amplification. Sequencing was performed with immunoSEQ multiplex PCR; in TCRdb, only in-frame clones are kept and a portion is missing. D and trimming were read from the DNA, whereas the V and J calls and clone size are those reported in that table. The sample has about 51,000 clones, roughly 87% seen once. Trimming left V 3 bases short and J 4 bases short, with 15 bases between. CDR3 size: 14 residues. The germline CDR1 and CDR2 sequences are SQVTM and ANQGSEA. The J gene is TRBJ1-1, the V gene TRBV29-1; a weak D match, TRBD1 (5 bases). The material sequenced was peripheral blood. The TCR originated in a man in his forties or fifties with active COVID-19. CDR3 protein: CSVERGGGGTEAFF. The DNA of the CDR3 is TGCAGCGTTGAGCGGGGAGGCGGGGGCACTGAAGCTTTCTTT.